These 28 T cell receptor beta chains share one sample of origin, sequenced in a study of long-term antiretroviral therapy in people with HIV. Sequencing used immunoSEQ v3.0 at survey level. Profiled with immunoSEQ multiplex PCR; TCRdb holds only in-frame clones, not every one. The sample has about 16,000 clones, under 85% seen once. The sample was unsorted PBMCs, taken 2.3 years after starting antiretroviral therapy. The receptor set was obtained from a woman aged 40 to 50 with HIV.

This clone was counted between two and nine times. V gene TRBV19 combines with J gene TRBJ1-5, with D possibly matching TRBD1 (6 bases). This CDR3 comprises 14 residues. Trimming removed 4 bases from V and 1 base from J, with 8 bases in between. In germline, CDR1 is LNHDA, CDR2 SQIVND (reference sequence). CDR3 region: CASSTQGSNQPQHF. For the CDR3, the DNA is TGTGCCAGTAGTACACAGGGAAGCAATCAGCCCCAGCATTTT.

This chain uses TRBV30 with TRBJ2-6; a possible D gene is TRBD2 (7 bases). Germline V gives CDR1 GTSNPN, CDR2 SVGIG (reference sequence). V lost 8 bases and J 0 bases, leaving 17 bases between the germline ends. This CDR3 is built from 16 residues. CDR3 sequence (DNA): TGTGCCCGAGGGGGGGACTATTACTCTGGGGCCAACGTCCTGACTTTC. Translation: CARGGDYYSGANVLTF.

This clone turned up a few times. The chain recombines TRBV2 with TRBJ2-2; TRBD1 might be the D (5 bases). Germline assignment: CDR1 SNHLY and CDR2 FYNNEI. The CDR3 contains 14 residues. V lost 7 bases to trimming and J lost 5 bases, with 14 bases between them. Here the CDR3 DNA reads TGTGCCAGCATTTCAGGGATGCGGACCGGGGAGCTGTTTTTT. Its protein product is CASISGMRTGELFF. The full variable domain, with the rest looked up from reference TRBV2 and TRBJ2-2, is EPEVTQTPSHQVTQMGQEVILRCVPISNHLYFYWYRQILGQKVEFLVSFYNNEISEKSEIFDDQFSVERPDGSNFTLKIRSTKLEDSAMYFCASISGMRTGELFFGEGSRLTVL.

The chain combines TRBV6-5 with TRBJ2-5; 7 bases fit TRBD1. Per germline, CDR1 MNHEY and CDR2 SVGAGI. The CDR3 is made up of 15 amino acids. The ends lost 6 bases at V and 0 bases at J; junction bases unmatched: 7. The CDR3 nucleotides read TGTGCCAGCAGCGACAGGGAACCCTACCAAGAGACCCAGTACTTC. Encoded protein: CASSDREPYQETQYF.

The V and J genes are TRBV29-1 and TRBJ1-1; D is perhaps TRBD1 (5 bases). Germline V gene lookup returns CDR1 SQVTM and CDR2 ANQGSEA. This CDR3 is built from 12 residues. Trimming removed 3 bases from V and 2 bases from J, with 7 bases in between. CDR3 sequence reads: CSVDRGNTEAFF. DNA for the CDR3: TGCAGCGTTGATAGGGGAAACACTGAAGCTTTCTTT. The full variable domain, rest sourced from reference TRBV29-1 and TRBJ1-1, is SAVISQKPSRDICQRGTSLTIQCQVDSQVTMMFWYRQQPGQSLTLIATANQGSEATYESGFVIDKFPISRPNLTFSTLTVSNMSPEDSSIYLCSVDRGNTEAFFGQGTRLTVV.

This chain links TRBV29-1 with TRBJ1-1; D gene ambiguous. CDR1 and CDR2 from the germline V gene are SQVTM and ANQGSEA. This CDR3 contains 10 residues. The germline V and J ends were trimmed by 7 bases and 2 bases, with 5 bases remaining between them. CDR3 region: CSASNTEAFF. CDR3 DNA sequence: TGCAGCGCGTCTAACACTGAAGCTTTCTTT.

This rearrangement joins TRBV5-4 to TRBJ2-1, with 12 bases lining up with TRBD2. This CDR3 is 20 amino acids long. Germline V CDR1 and CDR2: SGHNT, YYREEE (reference sequence). Trimming took 2 bases from V and 2 from J; bases not matched to a gene: 14. CDR3 DNA: TGTGCCAGCAGCTTACCCCCCGGGACTAGCGGGTCGGGTCCCTACAATGAGCAGTTCTTC. This codes for CASSLPPGTSGSGPYNEQFF.

V gene TRBV30 combines with J gene TRBJ1-1, with 9 bases that match TRBD1. The CDR3 contains 13 residues. Germline V gene lookup returns CDR1 GTSNPN and CDR2 SVGIG (reference sequence). With 5 bases clipped from V and 6 bases from J, the junction kept 7 bases outside the gene matches. In DNA, the CDR3 is TGTGCCTGGGTTGGACAGGGGATCGCTGAAGCTTTCTTT. It specifies CAWVGQGIAEAFF.

The chain recombines TRBV15 with TRBJ1-1; perhaps TRBD1 as D (5 bases). The germline V and J ends were trimmed by 8 bases and 5 bases, with 15 bases remaining between them. Germline V gives CDR1 LNHNV, CDR2 YYDKDF (reference sequence). The CDR3 extends over 13 amino acids. This CDR3 reads CATGGGRGTEAFF. CDR3 bases: TGTGCCACCGGCGGGGGAAGAGGAACTGAAGCTTTCTTT.

J is TRBJ1-5 and V is TRBV10-2; maybe TRBD1 (5 bases). This CDR3 is 14 amino acids long. Trimming stripped 0 bases from V and 2 bases from J, with 5 bases between. Germline-derived CDR1 and CDR2 are WSHSY and SAAADI. The CDR3 is CASSESGGNQPQHF. CDR3 coding DNA: TGCGCCAGCAGTGAGTCAGGGGGCAATCAGCCCCAGCATTTT.

Here the CDR3 reads CSVDFGGSGTDTQYF. In nucleotides, the CDR3 is TGCAGCGTTGACTTTGGCGGGAGTGGAACAGATACGCAGTATTTT. This rearrangement joins TRBV29-1 to TRBJ2-3, with 7 bases that match TRBD2. The CDR3 has 15 residues. Looked up from germline, CDR1 is SQVTM and CDR2 is ANQGSEA. After removal of 3 bases from V and 3 bases from J, the junction contained 9 bases not matched to a gene.

CDR3: CASSLLQAIGSGNTIYF. The CDR3, as DNA: TGTGCCAGCAGCCTCCTTCAGGCTATCGGCTCTGGAAACACCATATATTTT. The chain recombines TRBV11-2 with TRBJ1-3; D unclear. Germline lookup yields CDR1 SGHAT and CDR2 FQNNGV. V lost 5 bases to trimming and J lost 0 bases, with 17 bases between them. The CDR3 loop spans 17 amino acids.

J is TRBJ2-1 and V is TRBV5-6, with 14 bases lining up with TRBD2. The germline V gene encodes CDR1 SGHDT and CDR2 YYEEEE. V lost 0 bases to trimming and J lost 7 bases; unmatched junction nucleotides: 12. The CDR3 is 19 residues long. For the CDR3, the DNA is TGTGCCAGCAGCTTGGCAGTTTGGCGGGGACTAGCGGGGGAGAATGAGCAGTTCTTC. Its protein product is CASSLAVWRGLAGENEQFF. Combining the CDR3 with reference TRBV5-6 and TRBJ2-1 gives the whole variable domain DAGVTQSPTHLIKTRGQQVTLRCSPKSGHDTVSWYQQALGQGPQFIFQYYEEEERQRGNFPDRFSGHQFPNYSSELNVNALLLGDSALYLCASSLAVWRGLAGENEQFFGPGTRLTVL.

This chain connects TRBV5-6 to TRBJ1-1; D is unclear. Germline V gene lookup returns CDR1 SGHDT and CDR2 YYEEEE. V lost 2 bases, J lost 1 base, and 9 bases lay in between. The CDR3 contains 14 residues. CDR3: CASSFGGWNTEAFF. CDR3 nucleotide sequence: TGTGCCAGCAGCTTTGGCGGATGGAACACTGAAGCTTTCTTT.

The V and J genes are TRBV2 and TRBJ1-1, with 10 bases lining up with TRBD1. Germline trimming cut 7 bases from V and 6 bases from J; bases unmatched to any gene: 5. The CDR3 loop spans 13 amino acids. CDR1 is SNHLY, CDR2 FYNNEI, per germline. This CDR3 is CASKDRGYPEAFF. The CDR3 nucleotides are TGTGCCAGCAAGGACAGGGGGTACCCTGAAGCTTTCTTT.

This clone has only a few counts. V is TRBV2 and J is TRBJ2-7; tentatively, D is TRBD2 (6 bases). Germline CDR1 reads SNHLY; CDR2 reads FYNNEI. The germline V and J ends were trimmed by 2 bases and 6 bases, with 26 bases remaining between them. CDR3 length: 18 residues. The CDR3 DNA reads as TGTGCCAGCAGTGAAAGTGTAGGGTTGTCTAGCGCGGGTGGCGAGCAGTACTTC. Translated, it gives CASSESVGLSSAGGEQYF.

The V call is TRBV27, the J call TRBJ2-7; D gene ambiguous. The germline V gene encodes CDR1 MNHEY and CDR2 SMNVEV (reference sequence). Trimming stripped 5 bases from V and 3 bases from J, with 17 bases between. CDR3 length: 15 amino acids. DNA of the CDR3: TGTGCCAGCAGTCCCACGACTCTGGGGATCTACGAGCAGTACTTC. Protein: CASSPTTLGIYEQYF.

V and J are TRBV21-1 and TRBJ2-7; the D call TRBD2 from the table was never checked on the DNA. TRBV21-1 is an annotated pseudogene. The CDR3 is 17 residues long. CDR3: CAGKKGAGGKSSYEQYF. The CDR3 DNA sequence: TGTGCCGGTAAGAAGGGGGCGGGGGGCAAAAGCTCCTACGAGCAGTACTTC.

This clone has just one count. The V call is TRBV5-4, the J call TRBJ2-3; D gene uncertain. The CDR3 is made up of 11 amino acids. Germline values: CDR1 SGHNT, CDR2 YYREEE (reference sequence). Trimming took 3 bases from V and 2 from J, leaving 1 base between them. CDR3 bases: TGTGCCAGCAGCTCCACAGATACGCAGTATTTT. This codes for CASSSTDTQYF.

This clone was observed once. CDR3 sequence: CASSLERYTDTQYF. The CDR3 nucleotides are TGTGCCAGCAGCCTCGAAAGGTACACAGATACGCAGTATTTT. The chain employs TRBV6-5 and TRBJ2-3; D gene unclear. Deletions cut 6 bases from V and 2 bases from J, with 12 bases between. The CDR3 loop spans 14 amino acids. Germline-derived CDR1 and CDR2 are MNHEY and SVGAGI.

The CDR3 protein is CASSQLSQGAYEQYF. In DNA form, the CDR3 reads TGCGCCAGCAGCCAATTGTCCCAGGGCGCCTACGAGCAGTACTTC. The chain combines TRBV4-1 with TRBJ2-7; TRBD1 is a possible D gene (5 bases). Trimming cost V 2 bases and J 2 bases, with 13 bases left between them. This CDR3 region has 15 residues. The germline V gene has CDR1 MGHRA and CDR2 YSYEKL.

The rearrangement links TRBV9 to TRBJ2-7, with D uncertain. The V gene's germline CDR1 is SGDLS and CDR2 YYNGEE. V lost 4 bases and J lost 0, with 17 bases in between. CDR3 length: 16 residues. The CDR3: CASSRQTAANSYEQYF. The CDR3 region has the DNA TGTGCCAGCAGCCGTCAAACGGCGGCAAACTCCTACGAGCAGTACTTC.

The chain is built from TRBV19 and TRBJ1-1; TRBD1 is a possible D gene (5 bases). Trimming pared 5 bases from V and 3 bases from J, leaving 13 bases between. The CDR3 is 14 residues long. Germline V gene data show CDR1 as LNHDA and CDR2 as SQIVND (reference sequence). The CDR3 region is CASSSGRADTEAFF. In DNA, the CDR3 is TGTGCCAGTAGTTCAGGGCGCGCGGACACTGAAGCTTTCTTT.

The chain joins TRBV7-8 to TRBJ2-1; perhaps TRBD2 as D (5 bases). CDR1 is SGHVS, CDR2 FQNEAQ, per germline. The CDR3 contains 15 residues. Trimming cost V 7 bases and J 1 base, with 14 bases left between them. The CDR3 is CASTTEGFSYNEQFF. CDR3 nucleotides: TGTGCCAGCACAACCGAGGGTTTTTCCTACAATGAGCAGTTCTTC.

V gene TRBV5-4 combines with J gene TRBJ1-2; possible D gene TRBD1, 5 bases. Germline-derived CDR1 and CDR2 are SGHNT and YYREEE (reference sequence). This CDR3 comprises 15 residues. Trimming shortened V by 2 bases and J by 6 bases, and 17 bases separated the two germline ends. CDR3 loop: CASSLAGFRDDGYTF. CDR3 coding DNA: TGTGCCAGCAGCTTAGCGGGGTTCAGGGATGATGGCTACACCTTC.

The rearrangement links TRBV10-3 to TRBJ2-3, with D tentatively TRBD1 or TRBD2 (6 bases each). From germline, CDR1 is ENHRY and CDR2 SYGVKD. Deletions cut 0 bases from V and 5 bases from J, with 12 bases between. This CDR3 has 15 amino acids. This CDR3 is CAISESGGGGDTQYF. The CDR3 bases are TGTGCCATCAGTGAGTCGGGAGGAGGGGGAGATACGCAGTATTTT.

The genes are TRBV5-1 and TRBJ2-1, with D perhaps being TRBD1 or TRBD2 (6 bases each). With 0 bases removed from V and 1 base from J, the gap between germline ends came to 8 bases. Germline CDR1 is SGHRS and CDR2 is YFSETQ. CDR3 length: 15 residues. CDR3 region: CASSLAGASYNEQFF. The CDR3 bases are TGCGCCAGCAGCTTGGCGGGGGCTTCCTACAATGAGCAGTTCTTC.

V usage is TRBV5-1 and J usage is TRBJ1-1; D is ambiguous. The ends were cut back, 4 bases at V and 1 base at J, with 11 bases in the middle. This CDR3 comprises 14 residues. Germline CDR1 reads SGHRS; CDR2 reads YFSETQ. CDR3 nucleotide sequence: TGCGCCAGCAGCCTGTGGGCATCGAACACTGAAGCTTTCTTT. As protein: CASSLWASNTEAFF.